The 30 T cell receptor beta chains listed next were all sequenced from one sample in a study of blood T cell repertoires in COVID-19. Some clones are missing from TCRdb's copy, which holds only in-frame ones; the method was immunoSEQ multiplex PCR. The sample carries roughly 170,000 clones, around 87% recorded once. The specimen was peripheral blood. These receptors were collected from a woman aged 70 to 79 with COVID-19, enrolled during active disease.

The gene calls are TRBV4-1 and TRBJ2-1; D ambiguous. With 5 bases removed from V and 4 bases from J, the gap between germline ends came to 15 bases. From germline, CDR1 is MGHRA and CDR2 YSYEKL. This CDR3 region has 15 residues. In nucleotides, the CDR3 is TGCGCCAGCAGCTACGTCGGTGCTGTTTACAATGAGCAGTTCTTC. It specifies CASSYVGAVYNEQFF.

The chain combines TRBV5-1 with TRBJ1-4, with 9 nucleotides matching TRBD1. V was clipped by 4 bases and J by 6 bases; unmatched bases: 13. CDR3 length equals 17 residues. CDR1 and CDR2 (germline): SGHRS, YFSETQ. The CDR3 loop reads CASSQGTGSTTDEKLFF. CDR3 coding DNA: TGCGCCAGCAGCCAAGGGACAGGGTCAACCACGGATGAAAAACTGTTTTTT.

This clone was found a few times. This chain connects TRBV24-1 to TRBJ1-2; D unclear. This CDR3 has 14 residues. V gave up 2 bases and J gave up 2 bases, with 8 bases separating them. Germline CDR1 reads KGHDR; CDR2 reads SFDVKD. The CDR3 sequence is CATSDYGRNYGYTF. The CDR3 region has the DNA TGTGCCACCAGTGATTATGGCAGGAACTATGGCTACACCTTC.

J is TRBJ2-1 and V is TRBV7-2, with TRBD1 identical over 7 bases. CDR1 SGHTA and CDR2 FQGNSA come from the germline V gene. This CDR3 contains 15 residues. J gave up 4 bases and V 2 bases, and 5 bases lay outside the gene matches. The CDR3 DNA reads TGTGCCAGCAGCTTACCGGGGACAGCTTACAATGAGCAGTTCTTC. Residues: CASSLPGTAYNEQFF.

The rearrangement links TRBV30 to TRBJ2-7; the D gene is possibly TRBD1 (6 bases). Germline-derived CDR1 and CDR2 are GTSNPN and SVGIG (reference sequence). The CDR3 spans 16 residues. The ends were cut back, 1 base at V and 1 base at J, with 17 bases in the middle. CDR3 nucleotides: TGTGCCTGGAGTGAAGGGGGTCGCGGCCTTTCCTACGAGCAGTACTTC. Translated, it gives CAWSEGGRGLSYEQYF.

The rearrangement joins TRBV19 to TRBJ1-1, with unresolved D. Between the trimmed V and J ends, which lost 4 bases and 2 bases, there was a span of 11 bases. Germline CDR1 is LNHDA and CDR2 is SQIVND (reference sequence). CDR3 size: 14 residues. This CDR3 reads CASSTPAGNTEAFF. CDR3 bases: TGTGCCAGTAGTACCCCCGCGGGAAACACTGAAGCTTTCTTT.

The chain carries TRBV9 and TRBJ1-2, with D possibly TRBD1 on 5 matching bases. The CDR3 is 19 residues long. V was cut by 3 bases and J by 4 bases, with 28 bases left in between. Germline CDR1 reads SGDLS; CDR2 reads YYNGEE. CDR3 residues: CASSAASTGGGPLGYGYTF. The CDR3 bases are TGTGCCAGCAGCGCTGCCTCAACGGGGGGAGGACCACTCGGCTATGGCTACACCTTC.

This chain connects TRBV30 to TRBJ2-7; possible D gene TRBD1, 5 bases. The CDR3 is 14 amino acids. Germline CDR1 and CDR2: GTSNPN and SVGIG (reference sequence). V lost 3 bases and J 6 bases, leaving 18 bases between the germline ends. The CDR3 reads CAWSVASLTAEQYF. In nucleotides, the CDR3 is TGTGCCTGGAGCGTGGCAAGCTTGACAGCCGAGCAGTACTTC.

The chain joins TRBV24-1 to TRBJ1-2, with D possibly TRBD1 on 6 matching bases. Germline-derived CDR1 and CDR2 are KGHDR and SFDVKD. The CDR3 is 12 residues long. Trimming took 6 bases from V and 4 from J, leaving 8 bases between them. The CDR3 here is CATSTGSYGYTF. CDR3 DNA sequence: TGTGCCACCAGTACAGGGTCCTATGGCTACACCTTC.

Only one count was recorded for this clone. The chain couples TRBV6-5 to TRBJ2-2; no reliable D call. Per the germline V gene, CDR1 is MNHEY and CDR2 is SVGAGI. The CDR3 has 14 amino acids. With 7 bases removed from V and 1 base from J, the gap between germline ends came to 10 bases. In nucleotides, the CDR3 is TGTGCCAGCACCGTCCGACAGAACACCGGGGAGCTGTTTTTT. Its translation: CASTVRQNTGELFF.

The V call is TRBV28, the J call TRBJ1-2; no reliable D call. From germline, CDR1 is MDHEN and CDR2 SYDVKM. The CDR3 consists of 13 residues. V gave up 3 bases and J gave up 4 bases, with 9 bases separating them. This CDR3 is CASSLSSTYGYTF. CDR3 sequence (DNA): TGTGCCAGCAGTTTGTCGAGTACCTATGGCTACACCTTC.

J is TRBJ1-2 and V is TRBV11-2; no clear D. The CDR3 length is 17 residues. Trimming shortened V by 5 bases and J by 0 bases, and 19 bases separated the two germline ends. In germline, CDR1 is SGHAT, CDR2 FQNNGV. The chain's CDR3 is CASSKLGSIGPNYGYTF. CDR3 in DNA: TGTGCCAGCAGCAAACTGGGGAGTATCGGGCCTAACTATGGCTACACCTTC.

The chain uses TRBV3-1 (or the pseudogene TRBV3-2) and TRBJ2-7; 7 positions agree with TRBD2. The CDR3 is 15 amino acids. Unmatched junction bases numbered 10, after V lost 2 bases and J lost 6 bases. Germline V gene data show CDR1 as LGHDT and CDR2 as YNNKEL (reference sequence). CDR3 nucleotides: TGTGCCAGCAGCCAATTTAAGGGATCGGGAGGCGAGCAGTACTTC. Its translation is CASSQFKGSGGEQYF.

The chain couples TRBV30 to TRBJ2-2, with D perhaps TRBD2 (6 bases). The CDR3 runs 14 residues. CDR1 is GTSNPN and CDR2 is SVGIG in the germline V gene (reference sequence). Trimming took 4 bases from V and 2 from J, leaving 11 bases between them. The CDR3 nucleotides read TGTGCCTGGAACCGGGGGATTAACACCGGGGAGCTGTTTTTT. Encoded protein: CAWNRGINTGELFF.

The V and J genes are TRBV12-5 and TRBJ2-5; TRBD2 agrees at 13 bases. Per the germline V gene, CDR1 is LGHNT and CDR2 is FRNRAP. Trimming removed 6 bases from V and 4 bases from J; junction bases left unmatched: 5. This CDR3 is 15 amino acids long. CDR3 coding DNA: TGTGCTAGTGGGGGACTAGCGGGAACCGGAGAGACCCAGTACTTC. It is translated as CASGGLAGTGETQYF.

This chain links TRBV7-3 with TRBJ2-7; 8 bases match TRBD2. The germline gives CDR1 SGHTA, CDR2 FQGTGA. Losses at the gene ends were 5 bases for V and 5 bases for J; bases not matched to a gene: 8. The CDR3 covers 14 residues. CDR3 DNA: TGTGCCAGCAGCCAAAGCGGGAGTACCAACGAGCAGTACTTC. Translated: CASSQSGSTNEQYF.

This chain joins TRBV3-1 (or the pseudogene TRBV3-2) and TRBJ2-5; TRBD1 matches 7 bases. This CDR3 has 14 residues. The junction had 5 bases not matched to a gene; V was cut back by 2 bases and J by 5 bases. Germline V gene lookup returns CDR1 LGHDT and CDR2 YNNKEL (reference sequence). The CDR3 loop reads CASSQPTGVETQYF. CDR3 bases: TGTGCCAGCAGCCAACCTACAGGGGTCGAGACCCAGTACTTC.

The V call is TRBV5-4, the J call TRBJ2-4; TRBD1 might be the D (6 bases). V dropped 6 bases and J dropped 0 bases, with 10 bases sitting between them. CDR1 is SGHNT and CDR2 is YYREEE in the germline V gene (reference sequence). The CDR3 has 14 residues. This CDR3 is CASTEGVAKNIQYF. CDR3 in DNA: TGTGCCAGCACTGAGGGGGTAGCCAAAAACATTCAGTACTTC.

The chain couples TRBV27 to TRBJ2-7, with D maybe TRBD1 (5 bases). The CDR3 is 12 amino acids. Germline V gene data show CDR1 as MNHEY and CDR2 as SMNVEV (reference sequence). Deletions cut 4 bases from V and 7 bases from J, with 11 bases between. The CDR3 sequence is CASSSQGLEQYF. CDR3 in DNA: TGTGCCAGCAGTTCGCAGGGTTTAGAGCAGTACTTC.

The rearrangement links TRBV28 to TRBJ1-1; no definite D call. The V end was cut by 7 bases, the J end by 0 bases, with 18 bases between. Germline values: CDR1 MDHEN, CDR2 SYDVKM. This CDR3 is built from 16 residues. CDR3 region: CASNDVRGGMNTEAFF. CDR3 DNA: TGTGCCAGCAATGATGTCCGGGGAGGCATGAACACTGAAGCTTTCTTT.

The rearrangement uses TRBV18 and TRBJ2-5; 7 bases align to TRBD1. Germline V gene sequence: CDR1 KGHSH, CDR2 LQKENI. With V trimmed by 2 bases and J by 2 bases, 5 bases remained unmatched. The CDR3 totals 15 residues. CDR3 amino acids: CASSPRTGWQETQYF. CDR3 sequence (DNA): TGTGCCAGCTCACCAAGGACAGGTTGGCAAGAGACCCAGTACTTC.

This chain uses TRBV7-9 with TRBJ1-1, with a weak D call TRBD1 (5 bases). Per the germline V gene, CDR1 is SEHNR and CDR2 is FQNEAQ (reference sequence). CDR3 length equals 13 residues. V was clipped by 3 bases and J by 4 bases, with 9 bases between them. CDR3 bases: TGTGCCAGCAGCTTCACGGGGGGCACTGAAGCTTTCTTT. Amino acids: CASSFTGGTEAFF.

The chain uses TRBV30 and TRBJ1-3; D unclear. The germline CDR1 and CDR2 sequences are GTSNPN and SVGIG (reference sequence). V was pared by 2 bases and J by 2 bases, with 13 bases between. CDR3 length equals 15 residues. Written as DNA, the CDR3 is TGTGCCTGGAGTCCAACAAAACTAGCTGGAAACACCATATATTTT. Translated, it gives CAWSPTKLAGNTIYF.

The chain employs TRBV16 and TRBJ1-5; the match to TRBD1 covers 8 bases. The CDR3 runs to 14 residues. The germline CDR1 and CDR2 sequences are KGHSY and FQNENV. V was pared by 4 bases and J by 8 bases, with 7 bases of the junction left unmatched. As DNA, the CDR3 is TGTGCCAGCAGCCCTTCAGGGGGCGTGGAGCCCCAGCATTTT. Translating gives CASSPSGGVEPQHF.

The V gene is TRBV7-2, the J gene TRBJ2-3, with 8 bases aligning to TRBD1. The CDR3 has 16 amino acids. V dropped 4 bases and J dropped 3; count of bases not matched to a gene: 9. CDR1 and CDR2 from the germline V gene are SGHTA and FQGNSA. The CDR3 sequence: CASSSFDRGYTDTQYF. Here the CDR3 DNA reads TGTGCCAGCAGCTCCTTCGACAGGGGCTATACAGATACGCAGTATTTT.

The chain employs TRBV11-3 and TRBJ1-1; a weak D match, TRBD1 (6 bases). This CDR3 is 14 amino acids long. V dropped 3 bases and J dropped 1 base, with 9 bases sitting between them. Germline V CDR1 and CDR2: SGHNT, YENEEA. The CDR3: CASSLTGQNTEAFF. As DNA, the CDR3 is TGTGCCAGCAGCTTGACAGGCCAGAACACTGAAGCTTTCTTT.

J is TRBJ2-2 and V is TRBV19; TRBD2 is a possible D gene (5 bases). The ends were cut back, 2 bases at V and 4 bases at J, with 17 bases in the middle. The CDR3 runs 17 residues. Looked up from germline, CDR1 is LNHDA and CDR2 is SQIVND (reference sequence). CDR3 nucleotides: TGTGCCAGTAGTATATACCGCGGAGTTCGGGGCACCGGGGAGCTGTTTTTT. Amino acid sequence: CASSIYRGVRGTGELFF.

The rearrangement uses TRBV19 and TRBJ1-1, with unresolved D. V was clipped by 5 bases and J by 3 bases, with 13 bases between them. Germline CDR1 and CDR2: LNHDA and SQIVND (reference sequence). The CDR3 length is 14 residues. For the CDR3, the DNA is TGTGCCAGTAGTTTCGCCGGGGAGGACACTGAAGCTTTCTTT. Its translation is CASSFAGEDTEAFF.

This clone was seen just once. This rearrangement joins TRBV18 to TRBJ2-7; D is perhaps TRBD2 (5 bases). The CDR3 consists of 14 residues. Looked up from germline, CDR1 is KGHSH and CDR2 is LQKENI. Deletions cut 2 bases from V and 2 bases from J, with 10 bases between. The CDR3 DNA reads TGTGCCAGCTCACCAGAGGGCAGAGCCTACGAGCAGTACTTC. Its protein product is CASSPEGRAYEQYF. Full variable domain (rest looked up from reference TRBV18 and TRBJ2-7): NAGVMQNPRHLVRRRGQEARLRCSPMKGHSHVYWYRQLPEEGLKFMVYLQKENIIDESGMPKERFSAEFPKEGPSILRIQQVVRGDSAAYFCASSPEGRAYEQYFGPGTRLTVT.

V usage is TRBV12-3 or TRBV12-4 and J usage is TRBJ2-3; TRBD1 might be the D (6 bases). The CDR3 runs 13 residues. V lost 8 bases and J 6 bases, leaving 15 bases between the germline ends. The CDR3 reads CASFHGGWDTQYF. The CDR3 bases are TGTGCCAGCTTCCATGGGGGCTGGGATACGCAGTATTTT.